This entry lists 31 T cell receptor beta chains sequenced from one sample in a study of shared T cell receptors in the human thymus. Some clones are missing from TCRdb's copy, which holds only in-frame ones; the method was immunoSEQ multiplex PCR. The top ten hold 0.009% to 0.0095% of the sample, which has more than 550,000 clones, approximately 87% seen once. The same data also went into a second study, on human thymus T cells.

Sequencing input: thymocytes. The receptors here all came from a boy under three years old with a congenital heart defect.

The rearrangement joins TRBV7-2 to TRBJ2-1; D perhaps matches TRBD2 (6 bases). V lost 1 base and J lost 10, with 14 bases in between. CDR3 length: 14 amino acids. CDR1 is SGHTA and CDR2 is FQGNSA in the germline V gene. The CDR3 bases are TGTGCCAGCAGCTTAGTTGGGGGGATTGGCGAGCAGTTCTTC. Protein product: CASSLVGGIGEQFF. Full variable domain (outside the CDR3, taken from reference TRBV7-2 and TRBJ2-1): GAGVSQSPSNKVTEKGKDVELRCDPISGHTALYWYRQSLGQGLEFLIYFQGNSAPDKSGLPSDRFSAERTGGSVSTLTIQRTQQEDSAVYLCASSLVGGIGEQFFGPGTRLTVL.

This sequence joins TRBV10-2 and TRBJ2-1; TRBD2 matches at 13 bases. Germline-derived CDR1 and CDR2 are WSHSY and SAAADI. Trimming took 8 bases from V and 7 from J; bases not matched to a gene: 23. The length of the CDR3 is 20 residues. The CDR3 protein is CASAIRHILAGGPGVNEQFF. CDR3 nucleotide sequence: TGCGCCAGCGCGATCCGCCACATACTAGCGGGAGGGCCGGGCGTAAATGAGCAGTTCTTC.

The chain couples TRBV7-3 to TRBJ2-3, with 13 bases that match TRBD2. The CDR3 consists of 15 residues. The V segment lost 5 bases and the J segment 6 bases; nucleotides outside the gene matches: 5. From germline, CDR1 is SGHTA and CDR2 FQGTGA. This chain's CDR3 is CASSPTSGGPDTQYF. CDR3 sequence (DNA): TGTGCCAGCAGCCCGACTAGCGGGGGGCCGGATACGCAGTATTTT. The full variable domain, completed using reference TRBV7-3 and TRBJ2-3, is GAGVSQTPSNKVTEKGKYVELRCDPISGHTALYWYRQSLGQGPEFLIYFQGTGAADDSGLPNDRFFAVRPEGSVSTLKIQRTERGDSAVYLCASSPTSGGPDTQYFGPGTRLTVL.

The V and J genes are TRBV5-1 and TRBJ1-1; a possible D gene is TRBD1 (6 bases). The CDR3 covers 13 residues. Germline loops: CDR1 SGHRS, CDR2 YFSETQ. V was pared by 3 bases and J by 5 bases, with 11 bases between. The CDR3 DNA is TGCGCCAGCAGCTACAGGGTGAGGACTGAAGCTTTCTTT. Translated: CASSYRVRTEAFF.

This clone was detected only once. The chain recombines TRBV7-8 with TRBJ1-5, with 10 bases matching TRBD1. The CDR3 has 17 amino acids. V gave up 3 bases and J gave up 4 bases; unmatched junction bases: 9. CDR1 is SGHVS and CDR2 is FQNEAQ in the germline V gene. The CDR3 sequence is CASSLGRQGAGNQPQHF. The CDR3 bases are TGTGCCAGCAGCTTGGGGAGACAGGGGGCGGGTAATCAGCCCCAGCATTTT.

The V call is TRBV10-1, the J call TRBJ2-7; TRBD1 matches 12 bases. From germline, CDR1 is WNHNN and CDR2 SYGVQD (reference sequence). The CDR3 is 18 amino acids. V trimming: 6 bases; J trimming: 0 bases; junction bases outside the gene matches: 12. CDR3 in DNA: TGCGCCAGCAGCCGGGGACAGGGGGCTAGCGGGAGCTCCTACGAGCAGTACTTC. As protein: CASSRGQGASGSSYEQYF.

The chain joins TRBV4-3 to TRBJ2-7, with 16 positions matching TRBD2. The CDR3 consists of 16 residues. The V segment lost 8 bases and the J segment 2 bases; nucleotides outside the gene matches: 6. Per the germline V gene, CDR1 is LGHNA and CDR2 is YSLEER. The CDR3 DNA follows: TGCGCCAGCGCCCCCGGGACTAGCGGGAGGGCCTACGAGCAGTACTTC. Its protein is CASAPGTSGRAYEQYF.

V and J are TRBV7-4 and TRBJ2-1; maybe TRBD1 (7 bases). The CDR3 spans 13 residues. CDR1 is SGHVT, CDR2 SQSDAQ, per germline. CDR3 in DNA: TGTGCACGCAGGGGGGACACCTACAATGAGCAGTTCTTC. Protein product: CARRGDTYNEQFF.

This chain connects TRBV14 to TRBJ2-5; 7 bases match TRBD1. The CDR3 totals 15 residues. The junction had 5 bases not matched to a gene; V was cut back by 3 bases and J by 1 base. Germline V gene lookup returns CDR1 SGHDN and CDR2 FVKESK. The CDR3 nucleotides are TGTGCCAGCAGCCACCTGGGACAGATCCAAGAGACCCAGTACTTC. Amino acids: CASSHLGQIQETQYF.

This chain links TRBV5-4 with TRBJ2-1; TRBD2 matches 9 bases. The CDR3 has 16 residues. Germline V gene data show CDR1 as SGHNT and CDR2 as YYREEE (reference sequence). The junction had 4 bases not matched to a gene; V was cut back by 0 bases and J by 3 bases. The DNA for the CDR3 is TGTGCCAGCAGCTTGGGGGGCGGGAGGGACTACAATGAGCAGTTCTTC. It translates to CASSLGGGRDYNEQFF.

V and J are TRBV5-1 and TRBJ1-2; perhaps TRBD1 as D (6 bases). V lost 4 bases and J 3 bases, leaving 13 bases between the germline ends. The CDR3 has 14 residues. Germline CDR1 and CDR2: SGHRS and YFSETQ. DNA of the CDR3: TGCGCCAGCAGCGGTACAGGGACGGACTATGGCTACACCTTC. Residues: CASSGTGTDYGYTF.

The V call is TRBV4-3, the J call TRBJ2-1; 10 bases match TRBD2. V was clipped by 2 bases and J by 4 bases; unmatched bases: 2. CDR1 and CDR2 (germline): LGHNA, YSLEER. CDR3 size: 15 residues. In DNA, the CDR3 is TGCGCCAGCAGCCAATTGACTAGCGGGTACAATGAGCAGTTCTTC. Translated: CASSQLTSGYNEQFF.

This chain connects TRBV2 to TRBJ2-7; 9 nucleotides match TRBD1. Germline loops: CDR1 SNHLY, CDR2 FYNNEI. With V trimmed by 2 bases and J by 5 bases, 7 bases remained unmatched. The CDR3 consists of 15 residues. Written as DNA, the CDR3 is TGTGCCAGCAGTGAATTTGGGACAGGGTCCCACGAGCAGTACTTC. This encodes CASSEFGTGSHEQYF. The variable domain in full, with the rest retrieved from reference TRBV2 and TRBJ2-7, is EPEVTQTPSHQVTQMGQEVILRCVPISNHLYFYWYRQILGQKVEFLVSFYNNEISEKSEIFDDQFSVERPDGSNFTLKIRSTKLEDSAMYFCASSEFGTGSHEQYFGPGTRLTVT.

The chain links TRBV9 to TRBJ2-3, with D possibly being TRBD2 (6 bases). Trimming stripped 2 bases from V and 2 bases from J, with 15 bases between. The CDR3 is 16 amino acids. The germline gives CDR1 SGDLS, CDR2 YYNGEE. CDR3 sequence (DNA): TGTGCCAGCAGCGTGCATGAGTCGGGGGTCACAGATACGCAGTATTTT. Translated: CASSVHESGVTDTQYF.

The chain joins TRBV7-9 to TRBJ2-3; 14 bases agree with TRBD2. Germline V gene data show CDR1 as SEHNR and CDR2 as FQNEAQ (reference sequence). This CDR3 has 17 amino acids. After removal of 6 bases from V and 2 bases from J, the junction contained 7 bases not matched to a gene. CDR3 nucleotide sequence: TGTGCCAGCAGGACGGGACTAGCGGGGGCCGACACAGATACGCAGTATTTT. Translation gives CASRTGLAGADTDTQYF.

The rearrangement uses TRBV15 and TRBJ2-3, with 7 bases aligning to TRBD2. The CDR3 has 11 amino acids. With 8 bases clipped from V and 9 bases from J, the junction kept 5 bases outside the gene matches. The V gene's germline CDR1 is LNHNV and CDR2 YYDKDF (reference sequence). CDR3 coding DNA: TGTGCCACCGGGGGGGACCAGACGCAGTATTTT. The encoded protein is CATGGDQTQYF.

CDR3 nucleotides: TGCGCCAGCAGCCGACGACTAGCGGGACACCCAGATACGCAGTATTTT. Amino acid sequence: CASSRRLAGHPDTQYF. The rearrangement joins TRBV4-3 to TRBJ2-3; 11 nucleotides align to TRBD2. Trimming took 4 bases from V and 4 from J; bases not matched to a gene: 7. Germline assignment: CDR1 LGHNA and CDR2 YSLEER. The CDR3 has 16 residues.

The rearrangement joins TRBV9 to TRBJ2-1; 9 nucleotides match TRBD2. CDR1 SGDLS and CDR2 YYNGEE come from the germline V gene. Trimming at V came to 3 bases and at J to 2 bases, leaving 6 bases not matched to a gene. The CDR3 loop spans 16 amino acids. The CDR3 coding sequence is TGTGCCAGCAGCGGGCTAGCGGGAATCCCCTACAATGAGCAGTTCTTC. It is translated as CASSGLAGIPYNEQFF.

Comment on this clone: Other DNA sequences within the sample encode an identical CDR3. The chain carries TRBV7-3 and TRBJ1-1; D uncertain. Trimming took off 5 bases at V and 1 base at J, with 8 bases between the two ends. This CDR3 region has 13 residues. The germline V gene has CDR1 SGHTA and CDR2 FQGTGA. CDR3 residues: CASSLRRNTEAFF. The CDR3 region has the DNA TGTGCCAGCAGCCTTAGGAGGAACACTGAAGCTTTCTTT.

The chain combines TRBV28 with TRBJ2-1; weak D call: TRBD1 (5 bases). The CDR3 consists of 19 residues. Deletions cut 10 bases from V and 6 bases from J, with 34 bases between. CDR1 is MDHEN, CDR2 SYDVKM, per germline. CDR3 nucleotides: TGTGCCACCCACCCCAGCACAGCACAACCCCAAAGACAGCTCAATGAGCAGTTCTTC. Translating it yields CATHPSTAQPQRQLNEQFF. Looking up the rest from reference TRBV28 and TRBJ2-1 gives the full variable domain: DVKVTQSSRYLVKRTGEKVFLECVQDMDHENMFWYRQDPGLGLRLIYFSYDVKMKEKGDIPEGYSVSREKKERFSLILESASTNQTSMYLCATHPSTAQPQRQLNEQFFGPGTRLTVL.

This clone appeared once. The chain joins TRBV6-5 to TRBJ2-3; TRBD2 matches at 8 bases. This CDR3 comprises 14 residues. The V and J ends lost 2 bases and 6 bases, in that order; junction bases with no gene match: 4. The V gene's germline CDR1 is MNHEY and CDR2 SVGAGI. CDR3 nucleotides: TGTGCCAGCAGTTACGGGACTAGTGATGATACGCAGTATTTT. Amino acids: CASSYGTSDDTQYF.

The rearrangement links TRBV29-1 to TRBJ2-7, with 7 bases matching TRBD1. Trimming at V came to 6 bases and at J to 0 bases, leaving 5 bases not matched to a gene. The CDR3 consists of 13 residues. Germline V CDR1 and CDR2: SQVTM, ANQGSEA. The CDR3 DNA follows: TGCAGCGTAGAGGACAGGTTCTCCTACGAGCAGTACTTC. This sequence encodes CSVEDRFSYEQYF.

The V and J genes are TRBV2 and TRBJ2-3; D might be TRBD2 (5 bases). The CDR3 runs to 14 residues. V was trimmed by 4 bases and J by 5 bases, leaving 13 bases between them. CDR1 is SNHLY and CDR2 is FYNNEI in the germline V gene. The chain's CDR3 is CASSGGLRGDTQYF. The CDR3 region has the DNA TGTGCCAGCAGTGGTGGACTCCGAGGAGATACGCAGTATTTT.

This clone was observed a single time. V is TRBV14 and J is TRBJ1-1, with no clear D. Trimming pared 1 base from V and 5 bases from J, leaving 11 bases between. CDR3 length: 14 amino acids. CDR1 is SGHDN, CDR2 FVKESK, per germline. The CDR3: CASSQVLEVTEAFF. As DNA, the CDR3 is TGTGCCAGCAGCCAAGTACTAGAGGTAACTGAAGCTTTCTTT.

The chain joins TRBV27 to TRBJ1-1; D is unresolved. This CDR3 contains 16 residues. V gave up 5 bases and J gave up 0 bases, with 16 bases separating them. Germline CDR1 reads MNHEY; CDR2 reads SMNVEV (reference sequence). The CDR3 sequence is CASSPRQEGMNTEAFF. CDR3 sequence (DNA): TGTGCCAGCAGTCCCCGGCAGGAGGGAATGAACACTGAAGCTTTCTTT.

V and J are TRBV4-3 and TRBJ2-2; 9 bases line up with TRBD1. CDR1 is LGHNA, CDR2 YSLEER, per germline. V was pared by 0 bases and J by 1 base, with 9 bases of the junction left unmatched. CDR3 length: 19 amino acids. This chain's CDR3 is CASSQDVGDRDENTGELFF. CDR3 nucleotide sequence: TGCGCCAGCAGCCAAGATGTTGGGGACAGGGATGAGAACACCGGGGAGCTGTTTTTT.

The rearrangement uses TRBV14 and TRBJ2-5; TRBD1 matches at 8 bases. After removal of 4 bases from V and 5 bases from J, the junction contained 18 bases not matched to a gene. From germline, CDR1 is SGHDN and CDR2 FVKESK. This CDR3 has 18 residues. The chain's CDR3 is CASSRTPTARGLVETQYF. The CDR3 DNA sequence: TGTGCCAGCAGCCGCACACCTACAGCCAGGGGGCTTGTGGAGACCCAGTACTTC.

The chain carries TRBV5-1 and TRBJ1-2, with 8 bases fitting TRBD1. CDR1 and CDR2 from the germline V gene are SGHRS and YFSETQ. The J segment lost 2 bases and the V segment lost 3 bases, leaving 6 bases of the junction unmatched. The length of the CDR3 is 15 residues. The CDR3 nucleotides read TGCGCCAGCAGCTACAGACAGGGGAAAAACTATGGCTACACCTTC. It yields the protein CASSYRQGKNYGYTF.

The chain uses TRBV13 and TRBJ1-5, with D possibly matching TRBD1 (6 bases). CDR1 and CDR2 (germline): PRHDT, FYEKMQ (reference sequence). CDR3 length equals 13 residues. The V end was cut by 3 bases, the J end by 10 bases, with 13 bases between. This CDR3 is CASSFRGFHPQHF. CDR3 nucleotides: TGTGCCAGCAGCTTTAGGGGGTTTCACCCCCAGCATTTT.

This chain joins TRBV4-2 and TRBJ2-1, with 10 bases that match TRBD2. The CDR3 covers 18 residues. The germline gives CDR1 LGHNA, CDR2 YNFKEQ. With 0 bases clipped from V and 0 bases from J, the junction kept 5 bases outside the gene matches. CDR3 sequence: CASSQDGLAGVSYNEQFF. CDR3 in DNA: TGTGCCAGCAGCCAAGATGGGCTAGCGGGAGTCTCCTACAATGAGCAGTTCTTC.

For the CDR3, the DNA is TGCAGCGTCGCGGGACTAGGGACCACCGGGGAGCTGTTTTTT. This gives the protein CSVAGLGTTGELFF. This sequence joins TRBV29-1 and TRBJ2-2; 8 bases are a match to TRBD2. The trim removed 6 bases at V and 4 bases at J, leaving 7 bases unmatched. The germline V gene encodes CDR1 SQVTM and CDR2 ANQGSEA. This CDR3 region has 14 residues.